This is a list of T cell receptor beta chains from one sample in a study of shared clonotypes between healthy human individuals. The method was immunoSEQ multiplex PCR; TCRdb's version includes in-frame clones alone and lacks a portion of them. The data contain 2 million to 2.5 million clones, 90% to 95% of them singletons. The sample was naive CD4+ T cells from PBMCs. The receptors derive from a man in his late teens or twenties in good health. Some clones in this sample may be carry-over from other donors' samples. Each CDR3 is given with its conserved first and last residue. The D gene is left open where the match is weak. Rows give clone size only sometimes, using once, few, many, or a class for an expanded clone.

d_gene	abundance	v_gene	j_gene	CDR3nt	CDR3aa
TRBD2	-	TRBV30	TRBJ2-7	TGTGCCTGGAGTACCAAAATAGCGGGAGGGGGGGAGCAGTACTTC	CAWSTKIAGGGEQYF
-	-	TRBV19	TRBJ1-2	TGTGCCAGTAGTATAGACTCTTATGGCTACACCTTC	CASSIDSYGYTF
-	-	TRBV30	TRBJ1-2	TGTGCCTGGCACGGTATCGATGGCTACACCTTC	CAWHGIDGYTF
-	-	TRBV7-9	TRBJ2-5	TGTGCCAGCAGCTTAGGGGCGGCCAAGGAGACCCAGTACTTC	CASSLGAAKETQYF
TRBD2	-	TRBV28	TRBJ2-7	TGTGCCAGCAGTCCCTCCGGGGGGGGGCCGGTCTACGAGCAGTACTTC	CASSPSGGGPVYEQYF
TRBD2	-	TRBV13	TRBJ2-3	TGTGCCAGCAGCTTCCCGGGTCTAGCGGGAGAGATTGGGTCAGATACGCAGTATTTT	CASSFPGLAGEIGSDTQYF
TRBD2	-	TRBV5-8	TRBJ2-1	TGTGCCAGCAGCTCCGGACTAGCGGGAGCCCTTGAGCAGTTCTTC	CASSSGLAGALEQFF
TRBD1	-	TRBV7-9	TRBJ1-3	TGTGCCAGCAGCTATGAGGGACAGCCCTCTGGAAACACCATATATTTT	CASSYEGQPSGNTIYF
TRBD1	-	TRBV7-8	TRBJ1-1	TGTGCCAGCAGCCGAGGACAGGACACTGAAGCTTTCTTT	CASSRGQDTEAFF
TRBD1	-	TRBV19	TRBJ1-5	TGTGCCAGTAGTATCCAGGGGGCTATGTGGCAGCCCCAGCATTTT	CASSIQGAMWQPQHF
TRBD1	-	TRBV7-9	TRBJ1-2	TGTGCCAGCAGCTTTTCTACAGGGGGCGCTTCGAACTACACCTTC	CASSFSTGGASNYTF
TRBD1	-	TRBV28	TRBJ2-2	TGTGCCAGCAGTTCGACAGGGCCGAACACCGGGGAGCTGTTTTTT	CASSSTGPNTGELFF
-	-	TRBV13	TRBJ1-1	TGTGCCAGCAGCCTACGGGACGGAGGGGCCACTGAAGCTTTCTTT	CASSLRDGGATEAFF
TRBD2	-	TRBV9	TRBJ2-3	TGTGCCAGCAGCGCCTTAGCGGGAGGGCCATCAGATACGCAGTATTTT	CASSALAGGPSDTQYF
-	-	TRBV28	TRBJ1-2	TGTGCCAGCAGTTTAGCGCAGGGGAGGTATGGCTACACCTTC	CASSLAQGRYGYTF
-	-	TRBV4-3	TRBJ2-1	TGCGCCAGCAGCCAACTCCTTCGTGGAAATGAGCAGTTCTTC	CASSQLLRGNEQFF
TRBD2	-	TRBV2	TRBJ2-2	TGTGCCAGCTCAAATAGCGGGAGTGCCGGGGAGCTGTTTTTT	CASSNSGSAGELFF
TRBD2	-	TRBV28	TRBJ2-7	TGTGCCAGCATCCCCGGGGTGCGGGAGCCGGGGGAGCAGTACTTC	CASIPGVREPGEQYF
TRBD1	-	TRBV15	TRBJ1-1	TGTGCCACCAGCAGGATGGGACAGACGAACACTGAAGCTTTCTTT	CATSRMGQTNTEAFF
TRBD2	-	TRBV6-1	TRBJ2-7	TGTGCCAGCAGTGGCTCGACTAGCGGCTCCTACGAGCAGTACTTC	CASSGSTSGSYEQYF
-	-	TRBV28	TRBJ1-2	TGTGCCAGCAGTCCCGCTAGAGACTATGGCTACACCTTC	CASSPARDYGYTF
-	-	TRBV6-1	TRBJ2-4	TGTGCCAGCAGTGAAGTACCCCGGGGTGTAGCCAAAAACATTCAGTACTTC	CASSEVPRGVAKNIQYF
TRBD1	-	TRBV7-2	TRBJ2-5	TGTGCCAGCAGTTTAGTGGGGACAGAAAACCAAGAGACCCAGTACTTC	CASSLVGTENQETQYF
-	-	TRBV27	TRBJ2-1	TGTGCCAGCAGTCCATCCTACAATGAGCAGTTCTTC	CASSPSYNEQFF
TRBD1	-	TRBV9	TRBJ1-2	TGTGCCAGCAGCGGAGGGACAGGAACTAACTATGGCTACACCTTC	CASSGGTGTNYGYTF
-	-	TRBV27	TRBJ2-5	TGTGCCAGCAGTTTATCCCCCGGGGCCAGTTCCCACCGGGAGACCCAGTACTTC	CASSLSPGASSHRETQYF
-	-	TRBV29-1	TRBJ2-1	TGCAGCGTTGATAGTCAATTCGATGAGCAGTTCTTC	CSVDSQFDEQFF
-	-	TRBV6-1	TRBJ1-2	TGTGCCAGCAGTGAACAGGGCACTAACTATGGCTACACCTTC	CASSEQGTNYGYTF
TRBD1	-	TRBV9	TRBJ1-5	TGTGCCAGCAGCGCCGGGACAGGGGATCAGCCCCAGCATTTT	CASSAGTGDQPQHF
TRBD2	-	TRBV4-2	TRBJ2-7	TGTGCCAGCAGCCAAAGTACCGGGACTAGCGTATACGAGCAGTACTTC	CASSQSTGTSVYEQYF
-	-	TRBV27	TRBJ2-5	TGTGCCAGCAGTCAGAGACAGCGAGAGACCCAGTACTTC	CASSQRQRETQYF
TRBD1	once	TRBV7-9	TRBJ1-2	TGTGCCAGCAGCCGAACACCCCAGACAGGGGCTAACTATGGCTACACCTTC	CASSRTPQTGANYGYTF
TRBD1	-	TRBV28	TRBJ2-1	TGTGCCAGCAGTTCCGGACAGGCTCAGTTCTTC	CASSSGQAQFF
-	-	TRBV5-1	TRBJ1-1	TGCGCCAGCAGCTTGGTGGCGGGTATGAACACTGAAGCTTTCTTT	CASSLVAGMNTEAFF
-	-	TRBV5-1	TRBJ2-3	TGCGCCAGCAGCTTGGGGGTAGCGCGGGATACGCAGTATTTT	CASSLGVARDTQYF
-	-	TRBV11-2	TRBJ1-4	TGTGCCAGCAGCCGAGGGACCCCTAATGAAAAACTGTTTTTT	CASSRGTPNEKLFF
TRBD2	-	TRBV28	TRBJ2-1	TGTGCCAGCAGTTTGGCTAGCGGGAGTGAAAATGAGCAGTTCTTC	CASSLASGSENEQFF
TRBD2	-	TRBV4-3	TRBJ2-1	TGCGCCAGCAGCCAGCTCCCGGGACTAGCGGCTTTACCGGAGCAGTTCTTC	CASSQLPGLAALPEQFF
-	-	TRBV13	TRBJ2-5	TGTGCCAGCACGCGCTTAGGGGTAAAAGAGACCCAGTACTTC	CASTRLGVKETQYF
TRBD2	-	TRBV11-2	TRBJ2-1	TGTGCCAGCACTCGGACTAGCGGGAGGGCCGGGGGTGAGCAGTTCTTC	CASTRTSGRAGGEQFF
-	-	TRBV7-9	TRBJ2-3	TGTGCCAGCAGCCCCCCTTTTGGGGCAGGGAGGACAGATACGCAGTATTTT	CASSPPFGAGRTDTQYF
TRBD2	-	TRBV11-1	TRBJ2-7	TGTGCCAGCAGCCGGGGGACTAGCGCCACCTACGAGCAGTACTTC	CASSRGTSATYEQYF
TRBD2	once	TRBV7-2	TRBJ2-5	TGTGCCAGCAGCCGTACTAGCGGGCGAGAGACCCAGTACTTC	CASSRTSGRETQYF
TRBD2	-	TRBV28	TRBJ2-6	TGTGCCAGCGTGGACGGGAGGGCCGGTGGGGCCAACGTCCTGACTTTC	CASVDGRAGGANVLTF
-	-	TRBV25-1	TRBJ2-7	TGTGCCAGCAGGAAGGGAGGGGGTTTGTCCTACGAGCAGTACTTC	CASRKGGGLSYEQYF
TRBD2	-	TRBV4-1	TRBJ2-1	TGCGCCAGCAGCCCCCGACTAGCGGGAGGGTACAATGAGCAGTTCTTC	CASSPRLAGGYNEQFF
TRBD1	-	TRBV11-3	TRBJ2-3	TGTGCCAGCAGCTTAGGGGACAGGGTCGCTGTAGATACGCAGTATTTT	CASSLGDRVAVDTQYF
-	-	TRBV10-1	TRBJ1-6	TGCGCCAGCAGCGCCGGGACAAACTCACCCCTCCACTTT	CASSAGTNSPLHF
-	-	TRBV25-1	TRBJ2-1	TGTGCCAGCAAACGGGGGACGGACTACAATGAGCAGTTCTTC	CASKRGTDYNEQFF
-	-	TRBV25-1	TRBJ2-1	TGTGCCAGCAGTGAAGGGTGGACAAGGAGCTCCTACAATGAGCAGTTCTTC	CASSEGWTRSSYNEQFF
TRBD2	-	TRBV4-1	TRBJ2-3	TGCGCCAGCAGCCTCACTAGCGGGCCAGATACGCAGTATTTT	CASSLTSGPDTQYF
TRBD2	-	TRBV7-2	TRBJ2-3	TGTGCCAGCGGGACTAGCGGGAGGGCTAGCACAGATACGCAGTATTTT	CASGTSGRASTDTQYF
-	once	TRBV5-1	TRBJ2-5	TGCGCCAGCAGCTTGGAAAACAGGGAGGTAGAGACCCAGTACTTC	CASSLENREVETQYF
TRBD2	-	TRBV7-8	TRBJ2-2	TGTGCCAGCAGCACGAGATCAGCGGGAGCAAACGGGGAGCTGTTTTTT	CASSTRSAGANGELFF
-	-	TRBV5-1	TRBJ2-1	TGCGCCAGCTCGCGACAGGTTCTGGACTATCCCAATGAGCAGTTCTTC	CASSRQVLDYPNEQFF
-	-	TRBV7-3	TRBJ1-1	TGTGCCAGCAGCTCGACAGGTCAGAACACTGAAGCTTTCTTT	CASSSTGQNTEAFF
-	-	TRBV7-2	TRBJ2-2	TGTGCCAGCACCAACGACGGGCCGAACACCGGGGAGCTGTTTTTT	CASTNDGPNTGELFF
TRBD1	-	TRBV5-1	TRBJ2-3	TGCGCCAGCAGCCTAAGACAGGGGGATACGCAGTATTTT	CASSLRQGDTQYF
TRBD1	-	TRBV9	TRBJ2-5	TGTGCCAGCAGCGCCCGGGACAGGGGGTACCACGAGACCCAGTACTTC	CASSARDRGYHETQYF
TRBD1	-	TRBV7-3	TRBJ2-5	TGTGCCAGCAGCGTAGACAGGGACCAAGGGGAGACCCAGTACTTC	CASSVDRDQGETQYF